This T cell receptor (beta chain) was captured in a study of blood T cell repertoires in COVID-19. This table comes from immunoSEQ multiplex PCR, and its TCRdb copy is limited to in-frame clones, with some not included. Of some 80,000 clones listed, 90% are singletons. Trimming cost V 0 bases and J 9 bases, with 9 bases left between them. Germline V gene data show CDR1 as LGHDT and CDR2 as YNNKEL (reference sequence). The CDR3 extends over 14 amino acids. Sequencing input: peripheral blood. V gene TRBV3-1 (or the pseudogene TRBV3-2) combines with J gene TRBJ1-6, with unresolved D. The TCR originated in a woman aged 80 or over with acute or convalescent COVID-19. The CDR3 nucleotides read TGTGCCAGCAGCCAAGATTTGACTCGTTCACCCCTCCACTTT. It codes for CASSQDLTRSPLHF.